The clone carrying this TCR beta chain has at least ten counts. Its antigen is as yet unknown. The sample belongs to a study of beta chain features in type 1 diabetes. Study-wide results and limits: When cDNA is sequenced, cells with high TCR expression could be over-represented.

Every bit of the isolated RNA underwent reverse transcription, so sequencing read expressed TCRB transcripts. The data were produced by immunoSEQ multiplex PCR, yet TCRdb's version contains in-frame clones alone and is incomplete. The sample has 150,000 to 190,000 clones, under 9.5% seen once. Germline CDR1 reads KGHSH; CDR2 reads LQKENI. CDR3 length: 14 amino acids. Trimming stripped 5 bases from V and 3 bases from J, with 14 bases between. Source material: central memory CD4+ T cells from blood. The V and J genes are TRBV18 and TRBJ2-7; perhaps TRBD2 as D (6 bases). The clonotype comes from a young man in good health. CDR3 region: CASSEGLNIYEQYF. DNA for the CDR3: TGTGCCAGCTCAGAAGGACTAAACATCTACGAGCAGTACTTC.